This TCR beta chain emerged from a study of radiation and T cells in renal cell carcinoma. Time point meaning: blood 4 weeks post-SBRT, at nephrectomy. This sample's treatment: 15 Gy SBRT to primary tumor, nephrectomy 4 weeks later. Blood was sampled at baseline, 2 weeks and 4 weeks after SBRT. The patient's renal cell carcinoma had clear cell pathology. The CDR3 covers 16 residues. Germline V CDR1 and CDR2: SGHRS, YFSETQ. Trimming cost V 1 base and J 0 bases; bases outside gene matches: 4. This table comes from immunoSEQ multiplex PCR, and its TCRdb copy is limited to in-frame clones, with some not included. The table has about 170,000 clones, 88% seen once.

This specimen was blood, taken from a patient whose treatment included radiotherapy and nephrectomy. The TCR sequence derives from a woman in her forties or fifties with renal cell carcinoma. The chain couples TRBV5-1 to TRBJ1-3; 7 bases fit TRBD1. Here the CDR3 DNA reads TGCGCCAGCAGCTTGACAGGGGCCAGCTCTGGAAACACCATATATTTT. This encodes CASSLTGASSGNTIYF. Filled out from reference TRBV5-1 and TRBJ1-3, the complete variable domain reads KAGVTQTPRYLIKTRGQQVTLSCSPISGHRSVSWYQQTPGQGLQFLFEYFSETQRNKGNFPGRFSGRQFSNSRSEMNVSTLELGDSALYLCASSLTGASSGNTIYFGEGSWLTVV.